Sequencing of this T cell receptor beta chain was carried out in a study of cytomegalovirus exposure and HLA in healthy donors. Study-wide background: Earlier, 90 million to 140 million unique TCR beta sequences were recovered from approximately 180 million T cells by an analysis. Study results and limitations: By HLA locus, TCR association rates varied in a later analysis, with DRB1 showing the most and HLA-C the fewest.

CDR3 size: 15 residues. The PCR employed 60 Vbeta primers together with 13 Jbeta primers. Clones were sequenced by immunoSEQ multiplex PCR, and TCRdb holds only the in-frame ones, with some missing. The sample comprises some 150,000 clones, around 62% of which are singletons, and less than 3% rests with the top ten. Regarding this clone: What it recognizes is unknown.

The TCR comes from a middle-aged man in good health and CMV-seronegative. The V call is TRBV12-2, the J call TRBJ2-5; no check of the table's D call, TRBD2, against the DNA was made. TRBV12-2 is deemed a pseudogene. The specimen sequenced was PBMCs. In nucleotides, the CDR3 is TGTGCAAGTCGCTCCCAAGGGGGAGGGCGGGAGACCCAGTACTTC. Protein product: CASRSQGGGRETQYF.